These T cell receptor beta chains were read from a single sample in a study of cytomegalovirus exposure and HLA in healthy donors. Produced via immunoSEQ multiplex PCR; TCRdb's table is partial and in-frame only. The data contain under 200,000 clones, 75% to 90% of them seen just once; the ten biggest clones take up approximately 9.4%. Sequencing input: PBMCs. These receptors were collected from a man younger than 35 in good health and CMV-seropositive. Both conserved end residues are part of each CDR3. The D gene is left open where the match is weak. Rows give clone size only sometimes, using once, few, many, or a class for an expanded clone.

size: NA; D: NA; J: TRBJ2-1; V: TRBV6-1; CDR3: CASSPRGSYNEQFF; DNA: TGTGCCAGCAGTCCTAGGGGCTCCTACAATGAGCAGTTCTTC
size: NA; D: NA; J: TRBJ2-3; V: TRBV15; CDR3: CATSRGGRLGITDTQYF; DNA: TGTGCCACCAGCAGAGGTGGTCGACTAGGCATCACAGATACGCAGTATTTT
size: NA; D: NA; J: TRBJ1-2; V: TRBV11-2; CDR3: CASSFRGGYTF; DNA: TGTGCCAGCAGCTTCCGAGGTGGCTACACCTTC
size: NA; D: NA; J: TRBJ2-6; V: TRBV30; CDR3: CASSQAGANVLTF; DNA: TGTGCCTCGTCGCAGGCCGGGGCCAACGTCCTGACTTTC
size: NA; D: TRBD2; J: TRBJ2-7; V: TRBV7-6; CDR3: CASSLASGGSYEQYF; DNA: TGTGCCAGCAGCTTAGCTAGCGGGGGCTCCTACGAGCAGTACTTC
size: NA; D: NA; J: TRBJ2-7; V: TRBV5-1; CDR3: CASSLQVVGAAYEQYF; DNA: TGCGCCAGCAGCTTACAAGTCGTGGGGGCGGCTTACGAGCAGTACTTC
size: NA; D: TRBD1; J: TRBJ2-7; V: TRBV19; CDR3: CASSISGTGGLEQYF; DNA: TGTGCCAGTAGTATCTCCGGGACAGGGGGGCTCGAGCAGTACTTC
size: few; D: TRBD2; J: TRBJ2-5; V: TRBV4-1; CDR3: CASSLTSGGYQETQYF; DNA: TGCGCCAGCAGCCTTACTAGCGGGGGGTACCAAGAGACCCAGTACTTC
size: NA; D: NA; J: TRBJ2-7; V: TRBV5-3; CDR3: CARSPRSKGDEQYF; DNA: TGTGCCAGAAGCCCCCGGAGTAAAGGAGACGAGCAGTACTTC
size: NA; D: NA; J: TRBJ1-1; V: TRBV27; CDR3: CASSFSGVITEAFF; DNA: TGTGCCAGCAGTTTTTCAGGGGTAATCACTGAAGCTTTCTTT
size: NA; D: TRBD1; J: TRBJ1-2; V: TRBV5-1; CDR3: CASSPGWTGLSGYTF; DNA: TGCGCCAGCAGCCCCGGGTGGACAGGTCTCTCTGGCTACACCTTC
size: NA; D: TRBD2; J: TRBJ2-1; V: TRBV4-1; CDR3: CASRLSGGDSNEQFF; DNA: TGCGCCAGCAGACTTAGCGGGGGGGATTCTAATGAGCAGTTCTTC
size: NA; D: NA; J: TRBJ2-3; V: TRBV6-1; CDR3: CASSESLALGTDTQYF; DNA: TGTGCCAGCAGTGAGTCCCTTGCCCTAGGCACAGATACGCAGTATTTT
size: NA; D: TRBD1; J: TRBJ1-6; V: TRBV6-1; CDR3: CASSEGYRGVRDSPLHF; DNA: TGTGCCAGCAGTGAAGGCTACAGGGGAGTTCGTGATTCACCCCTCCACTTT
size: NA; D: NA; J: TRBJ2-7; V: TRBV7-8; CDR3: CASSTTDSYYEQYF; DNA: TGTGCCAGCAGCACGACGGACTCCTATTACGAGCAGTACTTC
size: NA; D: NA; J: TRBJ2-1; V: TRBV7-9; CDR3: CASTKPGESANEQFF; DNA: TGTGCCAGCACCAAACCGGGGGAAAGTGCCAATGAGCAGTTCTTC
size: NA; D: NA; J: TRBJ2-3; V: TRBV9; CDR3: CASSVDIGRNTDTQYF; DNA: TGTGCCAGCAGCGTAGATATTGGGAGAAACACAGATACGCAGTATTTT
size: NA; D: NA; J: TRBJ1-5; V: TRBV18; CDR3: CASSPGGHSNQPQHF; DNA: TGTGCCAGCTCACCCGGGGGGCATAGCAATCAGCCCCAGCATTTT
size: NA; D: NA; J: TRBJ1-1; V: TRBV2; CDR3: CASGQVAGTEAFF; DNA: TGTGCCAGCGGTCAAGTAGCGGGCACTGAAGCTTTCTTT
size: NA; D: NA; J: TRBJ2-7; V: TRBV18; CDR3: CASSPPQTYEQYF; DNA: TGTGCCAGCTCACCCCCACAGACCTACGAGCAGTACTTC
size: NA; D: TRBD1; J: TRBJ1-6; V: TRBV18; CDR3: CASSPMTGGESPLHF; DNA: TGTGCCAGCTCACCCATGACAGGGGGCGAATCACCCCTCCACTTT
size: once; D: TRBD2; J: TRBJ2-5; V: TRBV18; CDR3: CASTATSGGTQETQYF; DNA: TGTGCCAGCACCGCTACTAGCGGGGGAACACAAGAGACCCAGTACTTC
size: NA; D: NA; J: TRBJ2-2; V: TRBV29-1; CDR3: CSVVSGGTGELFF; DNA: TGCAGCGTTGTATCAGGGGGGACCGGGGAGCTGTTTTTT
size: NA; D: TRBD1; J: TRBJ1-2; V: TRBV19; CDR3: CASTTRTGGVSTGYGYTF; DNA: TGTGCCAGTACTACGAGGACAGGGGGTGTCTCCACCGGCTATGGCTACACCTTC
size: NA; D: TRBD1; J: TRBJ1-5; V: TRBV7-2; CDR3: CASSPRTGPQPQHF; DNA: TGTGCCAGCAGCCCCAGGACAGGGCCTCAGCCCCAGCATTTT
size: NA; D: TRBD2; J: TRBJ2-7; V: TRBV30; CDR3: CAWSVARTSGGAYEQYF; DNA: TGTGCCTGGAGTGTAGCCCGGACTAGCGGGGGGGCCTACGAGCAGTACTTC